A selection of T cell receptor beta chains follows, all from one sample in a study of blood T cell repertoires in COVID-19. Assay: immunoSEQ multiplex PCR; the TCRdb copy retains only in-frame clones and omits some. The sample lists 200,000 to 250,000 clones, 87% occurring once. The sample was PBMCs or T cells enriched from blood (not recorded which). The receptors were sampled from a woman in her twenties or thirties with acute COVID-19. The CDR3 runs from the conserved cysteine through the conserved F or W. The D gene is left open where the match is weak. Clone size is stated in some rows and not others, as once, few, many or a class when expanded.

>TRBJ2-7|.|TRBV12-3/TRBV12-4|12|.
TGTGCCAGCAGTCGCCTAAGCTACGAGCAGTACTTC
CASSRLSYEQYF
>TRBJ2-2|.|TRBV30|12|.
TGTGCCTCGACAGAAGGCGCCGGGGAGCTGTTTTTT
CASTEGAGELFF
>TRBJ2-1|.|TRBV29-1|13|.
TGCAGCGTTCGGGAGAGCTCCTACAATGAGCAGTTCTTC
CSVRESSYNEQFF
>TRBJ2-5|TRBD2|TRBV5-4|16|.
TGTGCCAGCAGCTTGGGAGCGGGGGGCCACAAAGAGACCCAGTACTTC
CASSLGAGGHKETQYF
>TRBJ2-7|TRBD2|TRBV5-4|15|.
TGTGCCAGCAGCTTACCGGGACTAGCGGGGGACGAGCAGTACTTC
CASSLPGLAGDEQYF
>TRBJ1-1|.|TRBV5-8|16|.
TGTGCCAGCAGCTTGGCTTCCCGGGAATACCACACTGAAGCTTTCTTT
CASSLASREYHTEAFF
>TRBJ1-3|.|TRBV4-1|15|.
TGCGCCAGCAGCCAAGGCGGGGGGACGAGAAACACCATATATTTT
CASSQGGGTRNTIYF
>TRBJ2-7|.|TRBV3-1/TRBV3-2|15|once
TGTGCCAGCAGATCCGGTAGGTCCTCGAGGGACGAGCAGTACTTC
CASRSGRSSRDEQYF
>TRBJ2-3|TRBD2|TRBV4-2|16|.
TGTGCCAGCAGCCAAGATATTCGGGGGGAGGCAGATACGCAGTATTTT
CASSQDIRGEADTQYF
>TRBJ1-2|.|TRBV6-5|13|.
TGTGCCAGCAGTTACTCAGGGGGGGAGGGCTACACCTTC
CASSYSGGEGYTF
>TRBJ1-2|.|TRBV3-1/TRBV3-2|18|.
TGTGCCAGCAGCCAAGGGGGCAGGGTTGGACTAACAGCATATGGCTACACCTTC
CASSQGGRVGLTAYGYTF
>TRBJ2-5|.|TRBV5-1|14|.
TGCGCCAGCAGCTTACGGACGGAGACAGAAACCCAGTACTTC
CASSLRTETETQYF
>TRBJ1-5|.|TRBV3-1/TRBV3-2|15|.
TGTGCCAGCAGCCAACTCGTCGGGGAAAATCAGCCCCAGCATTTT
CASSQLVGENQPQHF
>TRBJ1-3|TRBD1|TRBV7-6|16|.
TGTGCCAGCAGCTTACAGGGGGAAATTACTGGAAACACCATATATTTT
CASSLQGEITGNTIYF
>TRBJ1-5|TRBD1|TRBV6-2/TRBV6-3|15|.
TGTGCCAGCAGTTACCCCGACAGGGAACCTGAGCCCCAGCATTTT
CASSYPDREPEPQHF
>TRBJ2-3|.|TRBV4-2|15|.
TGTGCCAGCAGCCTCTCCGGGGGGCGCACAGATACGCAGTATTTT
CASSLSGGRTDTQYF
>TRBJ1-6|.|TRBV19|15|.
TGTGCCAGTAGTACCGACCAGGGAAGGAGATCACCCCTCCACTTT
CASSTDQGRRSPLHF
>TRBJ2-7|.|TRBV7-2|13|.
TGTGCCAGCAGCATCTCGGGACATTACGAGCAGTACTTC
CASSISGHYEQYF
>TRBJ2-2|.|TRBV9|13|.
TGTGCCAGCAGCGTGGACAGAACCGGGGAGCTGTTTTTT
CASSVDRTGELFF
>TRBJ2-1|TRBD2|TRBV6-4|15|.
TGTGCCAGCAGTGACGGGACTAGCGGGTACAATGAGCAGTTCTTC
CASSDGTSGYNEQFF
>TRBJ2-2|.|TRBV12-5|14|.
TGTGCTAGTGGTTTTGTGGCCTACACCGGGGAGCTGTTTTTT
CASGFVAYTGELFF
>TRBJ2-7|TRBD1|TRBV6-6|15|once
TGTGCCAGCAGTTCCCCGGGACAGGGAAAGAGCGAGCAGTACTTC
CASSSPGQGKSEQYF
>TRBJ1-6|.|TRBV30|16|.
TGTGCCTGGAGTGCGGAGGCTAGCTCCTATAATTCACCCCTCCACTTT
CAWSAEASSYNSPLHF
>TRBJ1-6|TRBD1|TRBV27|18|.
TGTGCCAGCAGTTTAGCGGGACAGTTGAGCTCCTATAATTCACCCCTCCACTTT
CASSLAGQLSSYNSPLHF
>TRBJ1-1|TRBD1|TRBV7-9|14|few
TGTGCCAGCAGCGAACAACCAGGGGGAGATGAAGCTTTCTTT
CASSEQPGGDEAFF
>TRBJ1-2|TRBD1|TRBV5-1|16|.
TGCGCCAGCAGCTTGTCCCTTACTGACAGGGTGTATGGCTACACCTTC
CASSLSLTDRVYGYTF